This T cell receptor beta chain was identified during a study of post-analysis software for immune sequencing data. TCR beta cDNA libraries included unique molecular identifiers. TCRdb passed the PCR reads through MiXCR, listing each CDR3 protein once. Here the sample spans roughly 580,000 distinct CDR3 sequences, around 47% being singletons. V was pared by 4 bases and J by 3 bases, with 9 bases between. This CDR3 contains 13 residues. The germline CDR1 and CDR2 sequences are KGHDR and SFDVKD. This clonotype has more than one count but fewer than ten. Antigen unknown. The study, taken as a whole, reports: In patients, TRBV5-6, TRBV5-1 and TRBV20-1 belonged to five TRBV segments found more frequently than in controls.

The sequence came from a girl aged 10 to 17 with multiple sclerosis. The specimen sequenced was blood. The chain couples TRBV24-1 to TRBJ2-7, with D uncertain. CDR3 region: CATSDPIRYEQYF. The CDR3 DNA reads as TGTGCCACCAGTGACCCCATCCGCTACGAGCAGTACTTC.